Here is one TCR beta chain with its context. Antigen unknown. This specimen comes from a study of identical twins. The study, taken as a whole, reports: Models came in too low on out-of-frame TCR alpha sharing in monozygotic twins. Twin pairs' shared out-of-frame alpha sequences were enriched in low generation probability. In beta out-of-frame sequences, the excess sharing between twins was weaker.

After template switching added a universal primer site, the resulting cDNA carried unique molecular identifiers. MiXCR, applied by TCRdb to the 5' RACE reads, yields one record per CDR3 protein. The table lists 1.5 million to 2 million distinct CDR3 sequences, less than 35% of them singletons. The CDR3 loop spans 16 amino acids. The germline gives CDR1 MGHDK, CDR2 SYGVNS. Trimming removed 7 bases from V and 3 bases from J; junction bases left unmatched: 13. The receptor comes from a newborn girl in good health. Sequenced sample: cord blood. The chain couples TRBV25-1 to TRBJ1-1, with 8 bases lining up with TRBD1. CDR3 in DNA: TGTGCCAGCATTCACGGAAATGGACAGGGTTACACTGAAGCTTTCTTT. Protein sequence: CASIHGNGQGYTEAFF.